This record concerns one TCR beta chain sequence. This entry is derived from a study of blood T cell repertoires in COVID-19. On the study more broadly: Sites in the United States, Italy and Spain provided acute and convalescent COVID-19 samples. In each case, the material was cDNA or gDNA derived from T cells, B-cell-depleted T cells, or PBMCs.

Per the original methods: Reference gene primer amplification gave nucleated cell count estimates. Sequenced by immunoSEQ multiplex PCR; TCRdb stores in-frame clones only, minus some. D and trimming come from the DNA, and the V and J calls and clone size come from that table. The profile shows around 250,000 clones, around 86% of them singletons. V was shortened by 4 bases and J by 9 bases, with 13 bases between the two germline ends. CDR1 is SNHLY and CDR2 is FYNNEI in the germline V gene. The CDR3 sequence is 14 residues long. This TCR came from a man older than 75 with acute or convalescent COVID-19. V is TRBV2 and J is TRBJ1-6; TRBD1 might be the D (5 bases). Sequences were obtained from peripheral blood. The CDR3 DNA is TGTGCCAGCAGTGCGCAAGGGGTCGGTTCACCCCTCCACTTT. It encodes CASSAQGVGSPLHF.